The T cell receptor (beta chain) described here comes from a study of patients and donors after allogeneic stem cell transplantation. This clonotype has just a few counts. The germline V gene has CDR1 SGHTA and CDR2 FQGNSA. The V end was cut by 5 bases, the J end by 2 bases, with 7 bases between. The CDR3 consists of 13 residues. One entry per CDR3 protein results from TCRdb running MiXCR on the RT-PCR reads. The sample yields about 160,000 distinct CDR3 sequences, roughly two fifths seen once. The sequence came from a human donor who was either an allogeneic HSCT recipient or a stem cell or donor lymphocyte infusion donor (not recorded which). It is not recorded whose cells these are; they may come from a transplant donor. The chain couples TRBV7-2 to TRBJ1-5; D not certain. The sample consisted of blood, either unsorted or a sorted T cell fraction (not recorded which). The CDR3 spells CASSGTGNQPQHF. The CDR3 nucleotides read TGTGCCAGCAGCGGAACGGGCAATCAGCCCCAGCATTTT.